The 30 T cell receptor beta chains given below trace back to one sample, sequenced in a study of patients and donors after allogeneic stem cell transplantation (dated by TCRdb to between 2020 and 2021). To prepare the library, RT-PCR was applied. Sequencing took place on a NextSeq 550. TCRdb trimmed the raw reads at Q25, called clones with MiXCR and kept productive beta chains. Records with the same CDR3 protein are collapsed into one entry carrying the most frequent genes and DNA. Present in this sample are roughly 940,000 distinct CDR3 sequences, roughly 18% of which were seen just once. Around 6% of the sample lies in the top ten. The sequencing sample was made of blood, either unsorted or a sorted T cell fraction (not recorded which). These receptors were collected from a human donor who was either an allogeneic HSCT recipient or a stem cell or donor lymphocyte infusion donor (not recorded which). It is not recorded whose cells these are; they may come from a transplant donor.

The chain joins TRBV12-3 or TRBV12-4 to TRBJ1-3; TRBD1 is a possible D gene (6 bases). The CDR3 covers 16 residues. The V end lost 5 bases, the J end lost 0 bases, and 14 bases lay between the germline ends. CDR3 in amino acids: CASSPRDTNSGNTIYF. The CDR3 coding sequence is TGTGCCAGCAGTCCGAGGGACACCAACTCTGGAAACACCATATATTTT.

The rearrangement uses TRBV5-5 and TRBJ1-5, with D hard to call. Between the trimmed V and J ends, which lost 1 base and 6 bases, there was a span of 11 bases. CDR1 is SGHKS, CDR2 YYEKEE, per germline (reference sequence). The CDR3 totals 14 residues. The CDR3 here is CASSLQPKGQPQHF. The CDR3 DNA reads TGTGCCAGCAGCTTGCAACCGAAAGGTCAGCCCCAGCATTTT.

The J gene is TRBJ2-3, the V gene TRBV4-3, with D tentatively TRBD1 (5 bases). CDR3 size: 16 residues. V lost 6 bases and J 1 base, leaving 17 bases between the germline ends. The germline V gene encodes CDR1 LGHNA and CDR2 YSLEER. CDR3 protein: CASSLERGAGTDTQYF. CDR3 sequence (DNA): TGCGCCAGCAGTCTAGAAAGGGGCGCGGGCACAGATACGCAGTATTTT.

The chain links TRBV9 to TRBJ2-5; D is unresolved. Germline V gene sequence: CDR1 SGDLS, CDR2 YYNGEE. The CDR3 length is 13 residues. The ends were cut back, 4 bases at V and 7 bases at J, with 14 bases in the middle. The DNA for the CDR3 is TGTGCCAGCAGCTACGGCCCCCGAGGGACCCAGTACTTC. Its translation is CASSYGPRGTQYF.

This clonotype was counted a few times. The chain carries TRBV7-8 and TRBJ2-7; D perhaps matches TRBD1 (6 bases). The CDR3 totals 17 residues. The germline V and J ends were trimmed by 3 bases and 2 bases, with 20 bases remaining between them. CDR1 SGHVS and CDR2 FQNEAQ come from the germline V gene. CDR3 in DNA: TGTGCCAGCAGCTTTATCGGACAGCTTACCCTCCCCTACGAGCAGTACTTC. Its protein is CASSFIGQLTLPYEQYF.

The chain joins TRBV7-2 to TRBJ2-7; 9 nucleotides agree with TRBD1. V lost 1 base and J lost 2; bases outside the gene matches: 6. From germline, CDR1 is SGHTA and CDR2 FQGNSA. This CDR3 comprises 16 residues. The CDR3 loop is CASSLVGTGSPYEQYF. The CDR3 DNA reads as TGTGCCAGCAGCTTAGTAGGGACAGGGTCGCCCTACGAGCAGTACTTC.

In this sample, this clonotype turned up a few times. The chain couples TRBV4-1 to TRBJ2-7; tentatively, D is TRBD1 (5 bases). V lost 0 bases to trimming and J lost 2 bases, with 11 bases between them. CDR3 length: 15 amino acids. From germline, CDR1 is MGHRA and CDR2 YSYEKL. CDR3 in DNA: TGCGCCAGCAGCCAAGATCCCCCAGGGACCTACGAGCAGTACTTC. Translating it yields CASSQDPPGTYEQYF.

The chain recombines TRBV14 with TRBJ2-7, with D perhaps TRBD2 (5 bases). Germline CDR1 is SGHDN and CDR2 is FVKESK. The CDR3 is 14 amino acids. Trimming stripped 1 base from V and 10 bases from J, with 17 bases between. CDR3 nucleotide sequence: TGTGCCAGCAGCCAAGTTCTAGGTCGGGAAGTTCAGTACTTC. This gives the protein CASSQVLGREVQYF.

This clonotype was observed a handful of times. The chain couples TRBV5-1 to TRBJ2-5, with 9 positions matching TRBD2. V was pared by 5 bases and J by 1 base, with 3 bases of the junction left unmatched. Germline V gene lookup returns CDR1 SGHRS and CDR2 YFSETQ. This CDR3 spans 14 amino acids. Here the CDR3 reads CASRLAGIQETQYF. In nucleotides, the CDR3 is TGCGCCAGCAGGCTAGCGGGAATCCAAGAGACCCAGTACTTC.

The V call is TRBV7-3, the J call TRBJ2-6; 7 bases fit TRBD2. Germline lookup yields CDR1 SGHTA and CDR2 FQGTGA. The CDR3 extends over 19 amino acids. With V trimmed by 2 bases and J by 0 bases, 10 bases remained unmatched. The CDR3 loop reads CASSLRGGAGNSGANVLTF. As DNA, the CDR3 is TGTGCCAGCAGCTTACGGGGAGGGGCAGGGAACTCTGGGGCCAACGTCCTGACTTTC.

This clonotype was counted between two and nine times. This rearrangement joins TRBV12-3 or TRBV12-4 to TRBJ2-2; D unresolved. V was shortened by 6 bases and J by 4 bases, with 12 bases between the two germline ends. The CDR3 runs to 14 residues. CDR3 coding DNA: TGTGCCAGCAGAAACCCCTGGGGCACCGGGGAGCTGTTTTTT. It translates to CASRNPWGTGELFF.

This rearrangement joins TRBV19 to TRBJ1-6; 10 bases match TRBD1. The V gene's germline CDR1 is LNHDA and CDR2 SQIVND (reference sequence). Germline trimming cut 5 bases from V and 7 bases from J; bases unmatched to any gene: 5. The length of the CDR3 is 15 residues. The CDR3 loop is CASSGRGQGNSPLHF. CDR3 sequence (DNA): TGTGCCAGTAGTGGCCGGGGACAGGGGAATTCACCCCTCCACTTT.

This clonotype was found a few times. The chain couples TRBV9 to TRBJ2-1, with a tentative D call TRBD2 (5 bases). Germline CDR1 reads SGDLS; CDR2 reads YYNGEE. With 0 bases removed from V and 0 bases from J, the gap between germline ends came to 10 bases. This CDR3 has 16 amino acids. CDR3 region: CASSVGGKGSYNEQFF. Written as DNA, the CDR3 is TGTGCCAGCAGCGTAGGAGGGAAAGGCTCCTACAATGAGCAGTTCTTC.

This clonotype was detected ten times or more. The CDR3 DNA follows: TGCAGTGCTTATCGACGGGACAACACTGAAGCTTTCTTT. This translates into CSAYRRDNTEAFF. The chain uses TRBV20-1 and TRBJ1-1, with D perhaps matching TRBD1 (5 bases). Germline V gene data show CDR1 as DFQATT and CDR2 as SNEGSKA (reference sequence). V lost 5 bases and J lost 2, with 12 bases in between. CDR3 length equals 13 residues.

The rearrangement links TRBV7-6 to TRBJ1-1; D unresolved. The length of the CDR3 is 14 residues. Germline CDR1 is SGHVS and CDR2 is FNYEAQ. Trimming took 3 bases from V and 1 from J, leaving 9 bases between them. CDR3 DNA: TGTGCCAGCAGCTTCGGATACACGAACACTGAAGCTTTCTTT. It translates to CASSFGYTNTEAFF.

This clonotype occurred a few times. The V call is TRBV13, the J call TRBJ2-7; the D gene could be TRBD1 or TRBD2 (5 bases each). V lost 3 bases and J 3 bases, leaving 18 bases between the germline ends. The CDR3 runs 16 residues. From germline, CDR1 is PRHDT and CDR2 FYEKMQ (reference sequence). The chain's CDR3 is CASSLKLGGGDYEQYF. CDR3 sequence (DNA): TGTGCCAGCAGCTTGAAACTAGGTGGGGGAGACTACGAGCAGTACTTC.

This clonotype was observed a handful of times. The chain combines TRBV5-1 with TRBJ2-7; 9 positions agree with TRBD1. V shed 3 bases, J shed 4 bases, and the junction held 8 bases outside the gene matches. The CDR3 is 15 residues long. Germline V lookup: CDR1 SGHRS, CDR2 YFSETQ. The CDR3: CASSYPGQGLYEQYF. In DNA form, the CDR3 reads TGCGCCAGCAGCTATCCGGGACAGGGTTTGTACGAGCAGTACTTC.

This clonotype was seen more than once but under ten times. The rearrangement links TRBV27 to TRBJ2-1, with D unresolved. V lost 11 bases and J 7 bases, leaving 18 bases between the germline ends. Germline CDR1 reads MNHEY; CDR2 reads SMNVEV (reference sequence). This CDR3 spans 13 amino acids. CDR3 region: CACSIWYGNEQFF. The CDR3 coding sequence is TGTGCCTGCTCAATATGGTACGGAAATGAGCAGTTCTTC.

In this sample, this clonotype turned up a few times. This chain joins TRBV12-3 or TRBV12-4 and TRBJ2-3; 8 bases align to TRBD1. CDR3 length equals 14 residues. J was trimmed by 3 bases and V by 5 bases; bases with no gene match: 4. CDR3 amino acids: CASSGDRLTDTQYF. The CDR3 bases are TGTGCCAGCAGTGGGGACAGGTTAACAGATACGCAGTATTTT.

This clonotype was observed a few times. The rearrangement uses TRBV24-1 and TRBJ2-2, with 8 bases aligning to TRBD1. V shed 6 bases and J 3 bases; nucleotides not matched to a gene: 8. This CDR3 region has 16 residues. From germline, CDR1 is KGHDR and CDR2 SFDVKD. CDR3 sequence reads: CATSSRDRSYTGELFF. CDR3 nucleotides: TGTGCCACCAGTTCCCGGGACAGGTCGTACACCGGGGAGCTGTTTTTT.

This clonotype was seen a handful of times. The chain carries TRBV7-8 and TRBJ2-3, with 13 nucleotides matching TRBD2. Germline assignment: CDR1 SGHVS and CDR2 FQNEAQ. With V trimmed by 5 bases and J by 2 bases, 1 base remained unmatched. This CDR3 region has 15 residues. The CDR3 here is CASSGTSGATDTQYF. CDR3 nucleotides: TGTGCCAGCAGCGGGACTAGCGGGGCCACAGATACGCAGTATTTT.

V and J are TRBV9 and TRBJ2-4; 8 bases line up with TRBD1. With V trimmed by 0 bases and J by 7 bases, 9 bases remained unmatched. The germline V gene encodes CDR1 SGDLS and CDR2 YYNGEE. This CDR3 comprises 16 residues. Written as DNA, the CDR3 is TGTGCCAGCAGCGTAGGGGGGACAGGTTGGGGGAACATTCAGTACTTC. The encoded protein is CASSVGGTGWGNIQYF.

This clonotype has just a few counts. The chain couples TRBV6-1 to TRBJ2-3; 11 nucleotides line up with TRBD2. Germline V CDR1 and CDR2: MNHNS, SASEGT. Trimming cost V 7 bases and J 3 bases; bases outside gene matches: 12. This CDR3 contains 17 residues. As DNA, the CDR3 is TGTGCCAGCACCACGGGATGGGGACTAGCGGAGACAGATACGCAGTATTTT. Translating it yields CASTTGWGLAETDTQYF.

The V and J genes are TRBV9 and TRBJ2-3; the match to TRBD2 covers 11 bases. Trimming took 6 bases from V and 2 from J; bases not matched to a gene: 8. The CDR3 has 16 amino acids. Germline V gene sequence: CDR1 SGDLS, CDR2 YYNGEE. CDR3 bases: TGTGCCAGCACCGCTAGCGGGAGGAGTTTCACAGATACGCAGTATTTT. Translating it yields CASTASGRSFTDTQYF.

This chain joins TRBV20-1 and TRBJ2-7, with a weak D call TRBD1 (6 bases). In germline, CDR1 is DFQATT, CDR2 SNEGSKA (reference sequence). The germline V and J ends were trimmed by 6 bases and 3 bases, with 12 bases remaining between them. The CDR3 length is 12 residues. The CDR3, as DNA: TGCAGTGCCCTTGGACAGAGCTACGAGCAGTACTTC. It translates to CSALGQSYEQYF.

There are a few counts of this clonotype. This rearrangement joins TRBV4-2 to TRBJ1-1; D ambiguous. V shed 0 bases and J shed 0 bases, with 14 bases lying between them. This CDR3 is built from 17 residues. Germline V gene lookup returns CDR1 LGHNA and CDR2 YNFKEQ. CDR3 coding DNA: TGTGCCAGCAGCCAAGATCCCCCAGGTTCCATGAACACTGAAGCTTTCTTT. Translating it yields CASSQDPPGSMNTEAFF.

This clonotype was recorded a few times. The chain joins TRBV7-8 to TRBJ2-3; 9 nucleotides match TRBD2. CDR1 is SGHVS and CDR2 is FQNEAQ in the germline V gene. Losses at the gene ends were 6 bases for V and 1 base for J; bases not matched to a gene: 2. CDR3 length: 14 residues. CDR3 coding DNA: TGTGCCAGCAGGGTAGCGGGAGGCACAGATACGCAGTATTTT. This translates into CASRVAGGTDTQYF.

The chain links TRBV10-2 to TRBJ2-7; D perhaps matches TRBD1 (6 bases). The CDR3 spans 15 residues. In germline, CDR1 is WSHSY, CDR2 SAAADI. The V and J ends lost 9 bases and 3 bases respectively, with 21 bases between them. This chain's CDR3 is CASMKTGTIIYEQYF. The CDR3 DNA sequence: TGCGCCAGTATGAAGACCGGGACAATAATCTACGAGCAGTACTTC.

The chain has TRBV7-8 and TRBJ2-2, with a tentative D call TRBD2 (6 bases). V shed 1 base and J shed 4 bases, with 13 bases lying between them. Germline CDR1 is SGHVS and CDR2 is FQNEAQ. This CDR3 is built from 16 residues. The DNA for the CDR3 is TGTGCCAGCAGCTTAGGGGCCCGGACTACCACCGGGGAGCTGTTTTTT. This codes for CASSLGARTTTGELFF.

The chain joins TRBV2 to TRBJ2-7; 8 nucleotides line up with TRBD1. The CDR3 spans 15 residues. The V segment lost 4 bases and the J segment 2 bases; nucleotides outside the gene matches: 7. Germline CDR1 and CDR2: SNHLY and FYNNEI. The DNA of the CDR3 is TGTGCCAGCAGTGTGGACGACAGGGGAGCCTACGAGCAGTACTTC. As protein: CASSVDDRGAYEQYF. Using reference TRBV2 and TRBJ2-7 for the parts outside the CDR3, the full variable domain is EPEVTQTPSHQVTQMGQEVILRCVPISNHLYFYWYRQILGQKVEFLVSFYNNEISEKSEIFDDQFSVERPDGSNFTLKIRSTKLEDSAMYFCASSVDDRGAYEQYFGPGTRLTVT.